This T cell receptor (beta chain) was captured in a study of blood T cells in healthy people across ages. Looking at the study overall: There was about one barcoded beta molecule captured by template switching per two T cells.

This clonotype was detected a few times. Antigen specificity is unknown. Points from the study as a whole: Samples with more naive T cells showed higher observed beta diversity. More naive CD4+ cells and higher diversity marked long-lived donors relative to aged donors.

The CDR3 extends over 15 amino acids. Per germline, CDR1 SGHDN and CDR2 FVKESK. Donors ranged from roughly 6 to 100 years old and were healthy Caucasians in Russia. It was with a sample-barcoded 5' primer and a J-beta primer mix that a second PCR of roughly 7 to 12 cycles was run. In TCRdb, the 5' RACE reads were re-called with MiXCR into one record per CDR3 protein. The table has about 690,000 distinct CDR3 sequences, approximately 40% seen once. The chain combines TRBV14 with TRBJ2-5; weak D call: TRBD1 (5 bases). With the DNA end fitting TRBJ2-7 better, the J assignment may be wrong. Sequenced sample: blood. The sequence was collected from a man at least 80 years old in good health. CDR3: CASSQDGAGIYEQYF. The CDR3 DNA reads as TGTGCCAGCAGCCAAGATGGGGCAGGGATCTACGAGCAGTACTTC.